Listed below are T cell receptor beta chains from one sample, sequenced in a study of blood T cell repertoires in COVID-19. Using immunoSEQ multiplex PCR, the repertoire was profiled, and TCRdb retains in-frame clones only, with some absent. The data hold about 240,000 clones, with about 87% observed a single time. Source material: peripheral blood. All receptors derive from a woman in her seventies with active or convalescent COVID-19. The conserved cysteine and the conserved F or W are not part of the CDR3 here. The D gene is left open where the match is weak.

TRBV7-2	TRBD1	ATSTPGQGEKNYGYT
TRBV24-1	-	ATSDPTGAF
TRBV6-2/TRBV6-3	-	ASSLPPGVNYGYT
TRBV3-1/TRBV3-2	-	ASSRSDTEAF
TRBV19	-	ASSISRGVNEKLF
TRBV6-1	-	ASSEAVNPANYGYT
TRBV2	-	ASSERPVRSGNTIY
TRBV4-1	-	ASSQWAHGYT
TRBV18	-	ASSPPPDYNEQF
TRBV27	TRBD2	ASSFRLAGLGDTQY
TRBV7-9	-	ASSSTPQGNNEQF
TRBV13	-	ASSQGRGGYEQY
TRBV4-2	-	ASSPRQSGELF
TRBV11-2	-	ASSDQNRTPNEKLF
TRBV12-3/TRBV12-4	-	ASSPGYNEQF
TRBV15	-	ATSTPSGGAF